This T cell receptor (beta chain) was found in a study of blood T cell repertoires in COVID-19. Study in general: The study drew acute and convalescent COVID-19 samples from the United States, Italy and Spain. From T cells, B-cell-depleted T cells, or PBMCs came the material, which was cDNA or gDNA.

Per the germline V gene, CDR1 is SNHLY and CDR2 is FYNNEI. This CDR3 comprises 13 residues. V gave up 6 bases and J gave up 1 base, with 9 bases separating them. Original processing methods: Nucleated cell counts were estimated from reference gene primer amplification. Sequencing used immunoSEQ multiplex PCR; TCRdb keeps in-frame clones, though not all of them. V and J calls and clone size come straight from that table; D and trimming were deduced from the DNA. Of about 100,000 clones in the sample, roughly 92% were seen once. V usage is TRBV2 and J usage is TRBJ1-1; D remains unclear. This TCR was recovered from a man in his 60s with acute or convalescent COVID-19. Specimen: peripheral blood. In DNA form, the CDR3 reads TGTGCCAGCAGCCGAGAAGCGAACACTGAAGCTTTCTTT. Its translation: CASSREANTEAFF. Using reference TRBV2 and TRBJ1-1 for the parts outside the CDR3, the full variable domain is EPEVTQTPSHQVTQMGQEVILRCVPISNHLYFYWYRQILGQKVEFLVSFYNNEISEKSEIFDDQFSVERPDGSNFTLKIRSTKLEDSAMYFCASSREANTEAFFGQGTRLTVV.